The 13 T cell receptor beta chains in this list originate from one sample, sequenced in a study of cytomegalovirus exposure and HLA in healthy donors. PCR used 60 Vbeta primers and 13 Jbeta primers. Repertoires were generated with immunoSEQ multiplex PCR, while TCRdb's copy carries only in-frame clones and drops some. The sample carries roughly 200,000 clones, 70% to 75% recorded once. Sequenced sample: PBMCs. The source of these receptors is a male donor in good health and CMV-seronegative.

The chain combines TRBV4-3 with TRBJ2-2; 11 bases are shared with TRBD2. Germline lookup yields CDR1 LGHNA and CDR2 YSLEER. The CDR3 has 18 residues. Trimming at V came to 4 bases and at J to 1 base, leaving 8 bases not matched to a gene. This chain's CDR3 is CASSPYLLAGVNTGELFF. In DNA, the CDR3 is TGCGCCAGCAGCCCCTACCTACTAGCGGGAGTGAACACCGGGGAGCTGTTTTTT.

The CDR3 loop is CASRPDSVNYGYTF. The DNA for the CDR3 is TGTGCCAGCAGACCGGACAGCGTTAACTATGGCTACACCTTC. The rearrangement joins TRBV6-4 to TRBJ1-2, with D possibly being TRBD1 (6 bases). This CDR3 contains 14 residues. V was cut by 6 bases and J by 1 base, with 12 bases left in between. CDR1 MRHNA and CDR2 SNTAGT come from the germline V gene.

The V and J genes are TRBV5-1 and TRBJ2-1, with D possibly being TRBD1 (6 bases). Looked up from germline, CDR1 is SGHRS and CDR2 is YFSETQ. V was cut by 0 bases and J by 7 bases, with 14 bases left in between. The CDR3 length is 15 residues. CDR3 sequence reads: CASSLAGDPRNEQFF. For the CDR3, the DNA is TGCGCCAGCAGCTTGGCAGGGGACCCTAGAAATGAGCAGTTCTTC.

As concerns this clone: The sample has other DNA sequences that encode this CDR3 too. The J gene is TRBJ1-5, the V gene TRBV4-2; 10 bases are a match to TRBD1. Germline assignment: CDR1 LGHNA and CDR2 YNFKEQ. J lost 4 bases, V lost 4 bases, and 4 bases had no gene match. The CDR3 is 15 amino acids. The CDR3 sequence is CASSRDRGGNQPQHF. CDR3 nucleotides: TGTGCCAGCAGCCGGGACAGGGGAGGTAATCAGCCCCAGCATTTT.

The chain joins TRBV4-2 to TRBJ2-7; 9 bases are shared with TRBD2. V lost 0 bases, J lost 4 bases, and 4 bases stayed unmatched. This CDR3 is 15 amino acids long. Germline V gene lookup returns CDR1 LGHNA and CDR2 YNFKEQ. As DNA, the CDR3 is TGTGCCAGCAGCCAAGATTGGGGACTAGCATACGAGCAGTACTTC. This sequence encodes CASSQDWGLAYEQYF.

The genes are TRBV10-3 and TRBJ1-5, with a weak D call TRBD1 (5 bases). Germline V CDR1 and CDR2: ENHRY, SYGVKD. V lost 3 bases, J lost 5 bases, and 14 bases lay in between. The CDR3 consists of 15 residues. The CDR3 DNA reads as TGTGCCATCAGTGAAGGTGGCAGGGTCGATCAGCCCCAGCATTTT. Protein sequence: CAISEGGRVDQPQHF.

The chain couples TRBV30 to TRBJ1-4, with unresolved D. Trimming stripped 0 bases from V and 7 bases from J, with 9 bases between. Germline V CDR1 and CDR2: GTSNPN, SVGIG (reference sequence). This CDR3 has 13 amino acids. The CDR3 sequence is CAWSVQRLEKLFF. The CDR3 region has the DNA TGTGCCTGGAGTGTTCAGAGACTTGAAAAACTGTTTTTT.

V usage is TRBV5-8 and J usage is TRBJ2-1, with 8 bases matching TRBD2. The CDR3 spans 14 residues. Germline V CDR1 and CDR2: SGHTS, YDEGEE. The V segment lost 3 bases and the J segment 11 bases; nucleotides outside the gene matches: 10. CDR3 DNA sequence: TGTGCCAGCAGCTCGCGGACTAGCCCAATGAAGCAGTTCTTC. It translates to CASSSRTSPMKQFF.

The chain couples TRBV9 to TRBJ2-3; D gene ambiguous. V was clipped by 4 bases and J by 1 base, with 13 bases between them. Germline V gene lookup returns CDR1 SGDLS and CDR2 YYNGEE. The CDR3 has 15 residues. The CDR3 sequence: CASSSRGPGTDTQYF. DNA for the CDR3: TGTGCCAGCAGCTCTCGAGGCCCTGGCACAGATACGCAGTATTTT.

This clone was picked up one time. This sequence joins TRBV11-2 and TRBJ2-1, with 12 bases fitting TRBD2. J gave up 9 bases and V 0 bases, and 3 bases lay outside the gene matches. The CDR3 has 15 residues. Per the germline V gene, CDR1 is SGHAT and CDR2 is FQNNGV. The chain's CDR3 is CASSLDRTSGAEQFF. The CDR3, as DNA: TGTGCCAGCAGCTTAGATCGGACTAGCGGGGCTGAGCAGTTCTTC.

The chain carries TRBV7-2 and TRBJ1-2; 7 nucleotides line up with TRBD1. Germline CDR1 is SGHTA and CDR2 is FQGNSA. The CDR3 totals 15 residues. Trimming cost V 4 bases and J 4 bases; bases outside gene matches: 9. DNA for the CDR3: TGTGCCAGCAGCTCACCGGGACAGCGACTCTATGGCTACACCTTC. Amino acids: CASSSPGQRLYGYTF. The entire variable domain, with the rest obtained from reference TRBV7-2 and TRBJ1-2, is as follows: GAGVSQSPSNKVTEKGKDVELRCDPISGHTALYWYRQSLGQGLEFLIYFQGNSAPDKSGLPSDRFSAERTGGSVSTLTIQRTQQEDSAVYLCASSSPGQRLYGYTFGSGTRLTVV.

In DNA, the CDR3 is TGTGCTAGTGGTTTCTGGGGCAACAATGAGCAGTTCTTC. Its protein product is CASGFWGNNEQFF. This sequence joins TRBV12-5 and TRBJ2-1; D may be TRBD1 (5 bases). The CDR3 runs to 13 residues. Trimming took 3 bases from V and 5 from J, leaving 8 bases between them. The germline CDR1 and CDR2 sequences are LGHNT and FRNRAP.

This clone was observed a few times. The CDR3 is CASYATARSGTQYF. CDR3 coding DNA: TGTGCCAGCTATGCCACGGCCCGGAGTGGGACCCAGTACTTC. V is TRBV2 and J is TRBJ2-5; D unresolved. CDR1 is SNHLY, CDR2 FYNNEI, per germline. The CDR3 runs to 14 residues. V gave up 8 bases and J gave up 7 bases, with 20 bases separating them.